This T cell receptor (beta chain) was recorded in a study of cytomegalovirus exposure and HLA in healthy donors. Whole-study results and caveats: Reports showed the classifier diagnosing cytomegalovirus status with high specificity and sensitivity.

Germline trimming cut 3 bases from V and 5 bases from J; bases unmatched to any gene: 9. The CDR3 consists of 15 residues. From germline, CDR1 is MNHEY and CDR2 SMNVEV (reference sequence). PCR used 60 Vbeta primers and 13 Jbeta primers. Data came from immunoSEQ multiplex PCR; TCRdb stores just in-frame clones and leaves some out. The sample contains approximately 200,000 clones, 85% to 90% of which appear only once. Points on this clone: Its antigen is still unknown.

The rearrangement links TRBV27 to TRBJ2-5; 7 positions match TRBD2. Specimen: PBMCs. The source is a human donor in good health. This chain's CDR3 is CASSLRPSGHETQYF. The CDR3 nucleotides are TGTGCCAGCAGTTTGAGGCCTAGCGGTCACGAGACCCAGTACTTC.